This T cell receptor (beta chain) came from a study of human T cells and chemical hapten exposure. Regarding the study as a whole: Against controls, expanded TCRs gave rise to significantly more large CDR3 similarity clusters.

One entry per CDR3 protein, called by TCRdb with MiXCR from the RACE reads. This table holds a few hundred thousand distinct CDR3 sequences, over 8% found once. Specified time point: pre-sensitization, week 0. Treatment of the sample: therapeutic diphenylcyclopropenone sensitization with weekly scalp DPC. This clonotype was seen many times. Its antigen is undetermined. With 4 bases removed from V and 0 bases from J, the gap between germline ends came to 8 bases. Germline CDR1 KGHDR, CDR2 SFDVKD. The CDR3 has 15 residues. V is TRBV24-1 and J is TRBJ1-4; weak D call: TRBD1 (6 bases). Sequences were derived from whole blood, sampled in connection with sensitization to the hapten diphenylcyclopropenone (DPC). The origin of this receptor is a middle-aged woman with alopecia areata. Some clones in this sample may be carry-over from other donors' samples. The CDR3 DNA sequence: TGTGCCACCAGTGAGGGGGGCACAACTAATGAAAAACTGTTTTTT. Residues: CATSEGGTTNEKLFF.